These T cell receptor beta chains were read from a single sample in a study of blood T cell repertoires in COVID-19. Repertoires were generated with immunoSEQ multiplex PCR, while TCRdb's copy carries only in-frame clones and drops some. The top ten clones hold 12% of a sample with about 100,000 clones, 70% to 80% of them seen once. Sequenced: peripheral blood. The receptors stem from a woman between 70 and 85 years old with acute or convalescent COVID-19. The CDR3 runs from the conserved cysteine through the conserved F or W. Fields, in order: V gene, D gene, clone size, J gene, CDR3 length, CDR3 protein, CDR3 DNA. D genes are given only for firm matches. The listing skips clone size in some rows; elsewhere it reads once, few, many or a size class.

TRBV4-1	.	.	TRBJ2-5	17	CASSPVGGRRGQETQYF	TGCGCCAGCAGCCCGGTGGGAGGGAGAAGGGGGCAAGAGACCCAGTACTTC
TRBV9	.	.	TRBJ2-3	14	CASSVISSTDTQYF	TGTGCCAGCAGCGTAATCTCTAGCACAGATACGCAGTATTTT
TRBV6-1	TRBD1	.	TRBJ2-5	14	CASSEDRASGTQYF	TGTGCCAGCAGTGAGGACAGGGCCAGCGGGACCCAGTACTTC
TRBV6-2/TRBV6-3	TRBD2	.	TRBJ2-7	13	CASSSGLDNEQYF	TGTGCCAGCAGTTCGGGACTAGATAACGAGCAGTACTTC
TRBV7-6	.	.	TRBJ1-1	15	CASTINQGANTEAFF	TGTGCCAGCACCATTAACCAGGGCGCGAACACTGAAGCTTTCTTT
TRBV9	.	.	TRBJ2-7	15	CASSVVAGPNYEQYF	TGTGCCAGCAGCGTAGTGGCAGGGCCTAACTACGAGCAGTACTTC
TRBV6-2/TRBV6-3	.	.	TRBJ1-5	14	CASSRGGGNQPQHF	TGTGCCAGCAGCCGAGGGGGGGGTAATCAGCCCCAGCATTTT
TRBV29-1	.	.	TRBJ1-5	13	CSASGEGGQPQHF	TGCAGCGCATCTGGGGAGGGGGGTCAGCCCCAGCATTTT
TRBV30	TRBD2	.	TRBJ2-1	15	CAWRKRGASYNEQFF	TGTGCCTGGAGAAAGCGGGGAGCCTCCTACAATGAGCAGTTCTTC
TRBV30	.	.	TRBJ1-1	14	CAWSRSGENTEAFF	TGTGCCTGGAGTAGGAGCGGTGAGAACACTGAAGCTTTCTTT
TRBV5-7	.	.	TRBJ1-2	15	CASSPGGSGGYGYTF	TGTGCCAGCAGCCCCGGGGGGAGTGGGGGCTATGGCTACACCTTC
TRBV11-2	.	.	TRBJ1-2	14	CASSLEVQGFGYTF	TGTGCCAGCAGCTTAGAAGTACAGGGTTTTGGCTACACCTTC
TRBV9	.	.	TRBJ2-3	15	CASSVDQGLGDTQYF	TGTGCCAGCAGCGTAGATCAGGGACTCGGGGATACGCAGTATTTT
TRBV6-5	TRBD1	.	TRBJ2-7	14	CASSTGQGYSEQYF	TGTGCCAGCAGTACGGGACAGGGGTACAGCGAGCAGTACTTC
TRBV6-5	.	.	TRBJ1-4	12	CASSSQGEKLFF	TGTGCCAGCAGTTCTCAGGGTGAAAAACTGTTTTTT
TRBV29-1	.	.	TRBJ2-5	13	CSVVGLAGETQYF	TGCAGCGTTGTTGGGCTAGCCGGAGAGACCCAGTACTTC
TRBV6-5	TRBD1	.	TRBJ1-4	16	CASSYRTGRDNEKLFF	TGTGCCAGCAGTTACCGGACAGGGCGGGATAATGAAAAACTGTTTTTT
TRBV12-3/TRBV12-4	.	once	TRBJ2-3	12	CASILRGDTQYF	TGTGCCAGCATCCTCCGGGGGGATACGCAGTATTTT
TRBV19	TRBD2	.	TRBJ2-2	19	CASSPRKNSGGAFVGELFF	TGTGCCAGTAGCCCGCGAAAAAATAGCGGGGGGGCCTTTGTCGGGGAGCTGTTTTTT
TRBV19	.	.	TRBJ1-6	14	CASSIQGQNSPLHF	TGTGCCAGTAGTATACAGGGGCAGAATTCACCCCTCCACTTT
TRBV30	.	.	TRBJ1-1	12	CAWSVNREEAFF	TGTGCCTGGAGTGTAAACAGGGAGGAAGCTTTCTTT
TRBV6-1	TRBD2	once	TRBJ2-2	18	CASSAGTSGGMRPGELFF	TGTGCCAGCAGTGCTGGGACTAGCGGGGGGATGAGGCCCGGGGAGCTGTTTTTT
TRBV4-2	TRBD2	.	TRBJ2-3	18	CASSPGTSGTTSTDTQYF	TGTGCCAGCAGCCCGGGGACTAGCGGGACTACTAGCACAGATACGCAGTATTTT
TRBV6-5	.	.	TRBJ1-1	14	CASSYAGLNTEAFF	TGTGCCAGCAGTTACGCAGGGTTGAACACTGAAGCTTTCTTT
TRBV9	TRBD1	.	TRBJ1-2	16	CASSELGTGGSYGYTF	TGTGCCAGCAGCGAACTAGGGACAGGGGGCAGCTATGGCTACACCTTC
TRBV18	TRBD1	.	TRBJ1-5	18	CASSPPGQGVERGQPQHF	TGTGCCAGCTCACCACCGGGGCAGGGGGTGGAAAGGGGTCAGCCCCAGCATTTT
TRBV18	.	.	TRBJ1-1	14	CASSPEKGMTEAFF	TGTGCCAGCTCCCCGGAGAAGGGGATGACTGAAGCTTTCTTT
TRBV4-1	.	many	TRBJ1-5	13	CASSYTDYQPQHF	TGCGCCAGCAGCTACACAGATTATCAGCCCCAGCATTTT
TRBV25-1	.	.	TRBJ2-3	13	CASSFAGSDTQYF	TGTGCCAGCAGTTTCGCCGGTTCAGATACGCAGTATTTT
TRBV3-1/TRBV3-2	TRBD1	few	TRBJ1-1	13	CASRAGQGTEAFF	TGTGCCAGCAGAGCTGGACAGGGCACTGAAGCTTTCTTT
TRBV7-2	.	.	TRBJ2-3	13	CASSLLTSDTQYF	TGTGCCAGCAGCTTACTTACATCAGATACGCAGTATTTT
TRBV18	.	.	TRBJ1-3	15	CASSPPAGSGNTIYF	TGTGCCAGCTCACCACCGGCAGGGTCTGGAAACACCATATATTTT
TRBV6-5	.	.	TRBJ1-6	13	CASTDSINSPLHF	TGTGCCAGCACCGACAGCATTAATTCACCCCTCCACTTT
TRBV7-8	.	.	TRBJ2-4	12	CASSLQGNIQYF	TGTGCCAGCAGCTTACAGGGGAACATTCAGTACTTC
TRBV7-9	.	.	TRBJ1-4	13	CASSLDFREKLFF	TGTGCCAGCAGCTTAGACTTCAGGGAAAAACTGTTTTTT
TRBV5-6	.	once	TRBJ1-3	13	CASRPNLGNTIYF	TGTGCCAGCAGGCCTAACCTGGGAAACACCATATATTTT
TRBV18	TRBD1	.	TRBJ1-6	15	CASSPRDRENSPLHF	TGTGCCAGCTCACCAAGGGACAGGGAGAATTCACCCCTCCACTTT
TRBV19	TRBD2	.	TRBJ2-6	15	CASSMRGSGANVLTF	TGTGCCAGTAGTATGCGGGGGTCTGGGGCCAACGTCCTGACTTTC
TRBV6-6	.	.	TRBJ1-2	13	CASSFWTANGYTF	TGTGCCAGCAGTTTTTGGACAGCGAATGGCTACACCTTC
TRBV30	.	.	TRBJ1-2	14	CAWSEQRTAYGYTF	TGTGCCTGGAGTGAACAGCGGACAGCCTATGGCTACACCTTC
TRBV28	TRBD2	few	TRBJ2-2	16	CASSLGTSGGTGELFF	TGTGCCAGCAGTTTAGGGACTAGCGGGGGCACCGGGGAGCTGTTTTTT
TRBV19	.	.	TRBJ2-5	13	CASINIGTGTQYF	TGTGCCAGTATTAATATCGGCACGGGGACCCAGTACTTC
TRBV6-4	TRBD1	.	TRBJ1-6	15	CASSESTGGNSPLHF	TGTGCCAGCAGTGAGTCGACAGGGGGCAATTCACCCCTCCACTTT
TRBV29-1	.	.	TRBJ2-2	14	CSVESRDYTGELFF	TGCAGCGTTGAATCCCGGGACTACACCGGGGAGCTGTTTTTT
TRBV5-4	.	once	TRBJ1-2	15	CASSYGRGANYGYTF	TGTGCCAGCAGCTATGGCAGGGGAGCTAACTATGGCTACACCTTC
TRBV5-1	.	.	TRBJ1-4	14	CASSSLQLNEKLFF	TGCGCCAGCAGCTCCCTACAGCTTAATGAAAAACTGTTTTTT
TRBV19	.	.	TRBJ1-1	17	CASIPRGGPILSTEAFF	TGTGCCAGTATCCCCCGGGGGGGACCCATCCTGAGCACTGAAGCTTTCTTT
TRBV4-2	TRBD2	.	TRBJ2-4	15	CASSQDGTIPGIQYF	TGTGCCAGCAGCCAAGATGGGACTATACCTGGCATTCAGTACTTC
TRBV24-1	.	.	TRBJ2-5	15	CATSDPTGLGETQYF	TGTGCCACCAGTGACCCAACAGGGCTCGGGGAGACCCAGTACTTC
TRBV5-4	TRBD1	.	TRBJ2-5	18	CASSLSGQGNWRKETQYF	TGTGCCAGCAGCTTGTCGGGACAGGGAAATTGGAGAAAAGAGACCCAGTACTTC
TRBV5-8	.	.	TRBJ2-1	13	CASSLNKYNEQFF	TGTGCCAGCAGCTTGAACAAGTACAATGAGCAGTTCTTC
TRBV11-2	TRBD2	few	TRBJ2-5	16	CASSLTTSGDQETQYF	TGTGCCAGCAGCTTAACGACTAGCGGGGACCAAGAGACCCAGTACTTC
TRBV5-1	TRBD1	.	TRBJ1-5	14	CASSAGQSNQPQHF	TGCGCCAGCAGCGCGGGACAGTCCAATCAGCCCCAGCATTTT